These T cell receptor beta chains were read from a single sample in a study of graft-versus-host responses after intestinal transplantation. This table comes from immunoSEQ multiplex PCR, and its TCRdb copy is limited to in-frame clones, with some not included. The sample holds roughly 100,000 clones, approximately 93% seen once. No antigens are known for them. The source material was unstimulated CD8+ T cells sorted from spleen or lymph node cells, sampled before intestinal transplant. The source of these receptors is a human donor who received an intestinal transplant. Each CDR3 is given with its conserved first and last residue. The order of the fields is J gene, V gene, D gene, clone size, CDR3 protein, CDR3 DNA. D genes are given only for firm matches. Part of the rows lack a size; the others show once, few, many or a class for expanded clones.

TRBJ2-5 TRBV7-9 . . CASSSRETQYF TGTGCCAGCAGCTCGAGAGAGACCCAGTACTTC
TRBJ1-2 TRBV5-4 TRBD1 . CASSIAAGQDVQNGYTF TGTGCCAGCAGCATTGCGGCGGGACAGGACGTTCAAAATGGCTACACCTTC
TRBJ2-7 TRBV11-3 . . CASSYNDGPYEQYF TGTGCCAGCAGCTACAATGACGGGCCCTACGAGCAGTACTTC
TRBJ1-5 TRBV4-1 . . CASSQEGVSNQPQHF TGCGCCAGCAGCCAAGAAGGGGTAAGCAATCAGCCCCAGCATTTT
TRBJ2-1 TRBV11-2 . . CASSLMSGDEQFF TGTGCCAGCAGCTTAATGTCGGGCGATGAGCAGTTCTTC
TRBJ2-5 TRBV7-9 . . CASSLSWDYQETQYF TGTGCCAGCAGCTTAAGTTGGGACTACCAAGAGACCCAGTACTTC
TRBJ2-3 TRBV9 TRBD2 . CASSGPSGSTDTQYF TGTGCCAGCAGCGGCCCTAGCGGGAGCACAGATACGCAGTATTTT
TRBJ1-5 TRBV10-2 . . CASSVGFGVASQPQHF TGCGCCAGCAGTGTGGGTTTCGGGGTAGCAAGCCAGCCCCAGCATTTT
TRBJ2-7 TRBV27 . . CASSWQAAYEQYF TGTGCCAGCAGTTGGCAAGCGGCCTACGAGCAGTACTTC
TRBJ2-7 TRBV7-9 TRBD1 . CASSFRDRAYEQYF TGTGCCAGCAGCTTCCGGGACAGAGCCTACGAGCAGTACTTC
TRBJ1-6 TRBV10-2 . few CASSDLTTSPLHF TGCGCCAGCAGTGATTTGACTACATCACCCCTCCACTTT
TRBJ1-4 TRBV7-3 TRBD1 . CASSLSSRGFSSEKLFF TGTGCCAGCAGCTTATCTAGCAGGGGGTTTTCTAGTGAAAAACTGTTTTTT
TRBJ1-1 TRBV11-2 . . CASSLDRATEAFF TGTGCCAGCAGCTTAGATCGAGCCACTGAAGCTTTCTTT
TRBJ1-1 TRBV19 TRBD1 . CASSIQGTGYTEAFF TGTGCCAGTAGTATTCAGGGGACAGGGTACACTGAAGCTTTCTTT
TRBJ2-3 TRBV19 TRBD2 . CASSLLSGGALGTDTQYF TGTGCCAGTAGCCTTCTGAGCGGGGGGGCCCTTGGCACAGATACGCAGTATTTT
TRBJ2-1 TRBV11-3 . . CASSLGPFGGYNEQFF TGTGCCAGCAGCTTAGGCCCCTTCGGGGGATACAATGAGCAGTTCTTC
TRBJ1-1 TRBV7-3 . . CASSQGPGALSTEAFF TGTGCCAGCAGCCAGGGACCGGGGGCTCTGAGCACTGAAGCTTTCTTT
TRBJ2-3 TRBV7-9 TRBD1 . CASSFTGGFTDTQYF TGTGCCAGCAGCTTCACAGGGGGTTTCACAGATACGCAGTATTTT
TRBJ1-1 TRBV2 TRBD1 . CASSYRGPTSFF TGTGCCAGCAGTTACAGGGGTCCCACGTCTTTCTTT
TRBJ1-1 TRBV19 . . CASRSGTEAFF TGTGCCAGTAGGAGTGGAACTGAAGCTTTCTTT
TRBJ1-1 TRBV7-9 . once CASSLGRGLGGFF TGTGCCAGCAGCTTAGGGAGGGGCTTGGGGGGTTTCTTT
TRBJ2-3 TRBV9 . . CASTPRVPSGTDTQYF TGTGCCAGCACCCCAAGGGTTCCGTCTGGCACAGATACGCAGTATTTT
TRBJ2-2 TRBV7-9 . . CASSQTGGQPNTGELFF TGTGCCAGCAGCCAGACGGGGGGACAGCCGAACACCGGGGAGCTGTTTTTT
TRBJ2-7 TRBV11-2 . . CASSHVRQVPYEQYF TGTGCCAGCAGCCACGTCAGGCAGGTCCCCTACGAGCAGTACTTC
TRBJ2-5 TRBV18 TRBD1 . CASSPPDRGVREETQYF TGTGCCAGCTCACCACCGGACAGGGGGGTTAGGGAAGAGACCCAGTACTTC
TRBJ1-6 TRBV11-3 TRBD1 . CASSDEQGAGAPLHF TGTGCCAGCAGCGACGAACAGGGGGCCGGGGCACCCCTCCACTTT
TRBJ1-1 TRBV2 . . CASSEIRDEAFF TGTGCCAGCAGTGAGATCAGGGATGAAGCTTTCTTT
TRBJ2-1 TRBV4-1 . . CASSQEERSYNEQFF TGCGCCAGCAGCCAAGAGGAGCGGTCCTACAATGAGCAGTTCTTC
TRBJ2-7 TRBV2 TRBD2 . CASSEGLALYEQYF TGTGCCAGCAGTGAGGGACTAGCTCTATACGAGCAGTACTTC
TRBJ1-5 TRBV4-3 . . CASSQDGGQPQHF TGCGCCAGCAGCCAAGATGGAGGGCAGCCCCAGCATTTT
TRBJ2-7 TRBV4-1 . . CASSQELRGPYEQYF TGCGCCAGCAGCCAAGAGCTCAGGGGTCCTTACGAGCAGTACTTC
TRBJ1-6 TRBV6-1 TRBD1 . CASSEKGQGNSPLHF TGTGCCAGCAGTGAAAAGGGACAGGGGAATTCACCCCTCCACTTT
TRBJ2-3 TRBV2 TRBD2 once CASSDREGSTDTQYF TGTGCCAGCAGTGATAGGGAGGGTTCCACAGATACGCAGTATTTT
TRBJ1-1 TRBV18 . . CASSPQNTEAFF TGTGCCAGCTCACCACAGAACACTGAAGCTTTCTTT
TRBJ2-1 TRBV5-1 . . CASSLDFGSPKGNEQFF TGCGCCAGCAGCTTGGACTTTGGCAGTCCCAAGGGGAATGAGCAGTTCTTC
TRBJ1-2 TRBV4-2 TRBD1 . CASSQDSGQGAGSYGYTF TGTGCCAGCAGCCAAGACTCCGGACAGGGGGCTGGTAGCTATGGCTACACCTTC
TRBJ2-3 TRBV4-1 TRBD1 once CASSRVGDRVTDTQYF TGCGCCAGCAGCCGGGTCGGGGACAGAGTCACAGATACGCAGTATTTT
TRBJ2-3 TRBV6-6 . . CASSYASTDTQYF TGTGCCAGCAGTTACGCTAGCACAGATACGCAGTATTTT
TRBJ1-2 TRBV19 . . CASTNQGSSFDGYTF TGTGCCAGTACTAACCAGGGATCCTCGTTTGATGGCTACACCTTC
TRBJ2-7 TRBV9 . once CASSPWVRVDTYEQYF TGTGCCAGCAGCCCATGGGTAAGGGTAGATACCTACGAGCAGTACTTC